This TCR beta chain was identified during a study of T cell changes during pregnancy in multiple sclerosis. The germline V gene encodes CDR1 MNHEY and CDR2 SVGAGI. The CDR3 covers 13 residues. The J segment lost 13 bases and the V segment lost 5 bases, leaving 13 bases of the junction unmatched. This clone is a singleton in its sample. The assay was immunoSEQ multiplex PCR, and TCRdb's table has in-frame clones only and misses some. Among about 54,000 clones listed, 80% to 95% were seen once. This sequence originates from a female donor in good health, enrolled as a control in a pregnancy study. Sequences were derived from peripheral blood, sampled after pregnancy. The V gene is TRBV6-5, the J gene TRBJ1-2; 7 bases agree with TRBD1. Here the CDR3 reads CASSTRQGRASTF. Here the CDR3 DNA reads TGTGCCAGCAGTACCCGACAGGGACGCGCGTCCACCTTC.